Listed below are T cell receptor beta chains from one sample, sequenced in a study of blood T cell repertoires in COVID-19. The assay was immunoSEQ multiplex PCR, and TCRdb's table has in-frame clones only and misses some. The sample records over 110,000 clones, around 88% being singletons. Sample: peripheral blood. Receptors were obtained from a human donor in a cohort sampled during active COVID-19. Both conserved end residues are part of each CDR3. D genes are given only for firm matches. Expanded clones are given a class, and other clones once, few, many or no size at all.

clone_size d_call j_call v_call cdr3_aa cdr3_nt
- TRBD1 TRBJ2-3 TRBV6-6 CASSYSGQVHTDTQYF TGTGCCAGCAGTTACTCGGGACAGGTACACACAGATACGCAGTATTTT
- - TRBJ2-7 TRBV6-5 CASSSPGGLSYEQYF TGTGCCAGCAGTTCCCCCGGCGGGTTATCCTACGAGCAGTACTTC
once TRBD2 TRBJ2-1 TRBV9 CASSVLTSGGYNEQFF TGTGCCAGCAGCGTCCTAACTAGCGGGGGTTACAATGAGCAGTTCTTC
- - TRBJ1-2 TRBV5-8 CASNQQGVGRGYTF TGTGCCAGCAACCAACAGGGAGTGGGCCGGGGCTACACCTTC
- TRBD1 TRBJ1-2 TRBV15 CATSRVAGGIYGYTF TGTGCCACCAGCAGAGTGGCAGGGGGGATCTATGGCTACACCTTC
- - TRBJ2-2 TRBV29-1 CSARSLANTGELFF TGCAGCGCCCGGTCCCTCGCGAACACCGGGGAGCTGTTTTTT
many - TRBJ2-2 TRBV7-9 CASRTLTGELFF TGTGCCAGCAGGACTCTCACCGGGGAGCTGTTTTTT
once - TRBJ2-3 TRBV18 CASSPRGSTDTQYF TGTGCCAGCTCACCTAGGGGGTCAACAGATACGCAGTATTTT
- - TRBJ1-4 TRBV6-5 CASSSLQGGNNEKLFF TGTGCCAGCAGTTCCTTACAGGGAGGGAATAATGAAAAACTGTTTTTT
once - TRBJ2-2 TRBV20-1 CSASGQNTGELFF TGCAGTGCTAGTGGGCAGAACACCGGGGAGCTGTTTTTT
- - TRBJ2-5 TRBV11-3 CASSLETQYF TGTGCCAGCAGCCTAGAGACCCAGTACTTC
- - TRBJ2-2 TRBV19 CASSQHRALRRTGELFF TGTGCCAGTAGCCAACACAGGGCCCTCCGAAGGACCGGGGAGCTGTTTTTT
- - TRBJ2-7 TRBV4-3 CASSPRGVQGLYEQYF TGCGCCAGCAGCCCCCGAGGGGTACAGGGATTATACGAGCAGTACTTC
- TRBD2 TRBJ2-4 TRBV27 CASSLYLREEGFIQYF TGTGCCAGCAGTTTATACCTCCGGGAGGAGGGATTCATTCAGTACTTC
- TRBD1 TRBJ1-5 TRBV4-1 CASSQEPGQGRQPQHF TGCGCCAGCAGCCAGGAGCCGGGACAGGGACGGCAGCCCCAGCATTTT
- - TRBJ1-1 TRBV6-6 CASSYSTRTEAFF TGTGCCAGCAGTTACTCGACACGCACTGAAGCTTTCTTT
- - TRBJ1-1 TRBV5-1 CASSLAVSTEAFF TGCGCCAGCAGCTTGGCTGTATCCACTGAAGCTTTCTTT
- TRBD1 TRBJ2-1 TRBV3-1/TRBV3-2 CASSQDPRGPLNEQFF TGTGCCAGCAGCCAAGACCCCAGGGGGCCACTCAATGAGCAGTTCTTC
- TRBD1 TRBJ1-1 TRBV3-1/TRBV3-2 CASSLRTGNTEAFF TGTGCCAGCAGCCTCCGGACAGGAAACACTGAAGCTTTCTTT
- TRBD1 TRBJ2-3 TRBV9 CASSVPQQGASTDTQYF TGTGCCAGCAGCGTACCCCAACAGGGGGCCAGCACAGATACGCAGTATTTT
- TRBD1 TRBJ2-6 TRBV18 CASSGQDSGANVLTF TGTGCCAGCTCAGGACAGGACTCTGGGGCCAACGTCCTGACTTTC
- - TRBJ1-1 TRBV6-2/TRBV6-3 CASSYQGPSEAFF TGTGCCAGCAGTTACCAGGGGCCTTCTGAAGCTTTCTTT
- TRBD2 TRBJ2-3 TRBV3-1/TRBV3-2 CASSPGKASGGLRGDTQYF TGTGCCAGCAGCCCGGGGAAGGCTAGCGGGGGACTGAGGGGGGATACGCAGTATTTT
- - TRBJ1-2 TRBV7-2 CASSYDRGLGYGYTF TGTGCCAGCAGCTACGACCGAGGGTTAGGCTATGGCTACACCTTC
- - TRBJ2-7 TRBV14 CASSAGGRYEQYF TGTGCCAGCAGCGCAGGGGGGCGGTACGAGCAGTACTTC
- TRBD1 TRBJ1-1 TRBV19 CASSITGGNTEAFF TGTGCCAGTAGTATAACAGGGGGCAACACTGAAGCTTTCTTT
- - TRBJ2-2 TRBV2 CASNTGGADTGELFF TGTGCCAGCAATACAGGCGGCGCGGACACCGGGGAGCTGTTTTTT
- - TRBJ2-6 TRBV5-5 CASSLWSSGANVLTF TGTGCCAGCAGCTTGTGGAGCTCTGGGGCCAACGTCCTGACTTTC
- TRBD1 TRBJ2-7 TRBV7-9 CASSLASGQGGYEQYF TGTGCCAGCAGCTTAGCGTCGGGACAGGGGGGGTACGAGCAGTACTTC
- - TRBJ1-2 TRBV9 CASSVEPGLRGYTF TGTGCCAGCAGCGTAGAGCCGGGACTAAGGGGCTACACCTTC
- TRBD2 TRBJ2-3 TRBV27 CASSPITRLAGLLGDTQYF TGTGCCAGCAGTCCTATCACTCGACTAGCGGGTCTACTCGGGGATACGCAGTATTTT
- - TRBJ1-5 TRBV5-6 CASSSLNQPQHF TGTGCCAGCAGCTCTCTAAATCAGCCCCAGCATTTT
- - TRBJ1-2 TRBV6-2/TRBV6-3 CASSFGGTNYGYTF TGTGCCAGCAGTTTCGGGGGAACTAACTATGGCTACACCTTC
- - TRBJ2-5 TRBV2 CASSIQETQYF TGTGCCAGCAGCATTCAAGAGACCCAGTACTTC
- - TRBJ1-4 TRBV30 CAWAPGSTNEKLFF TGTGCCTGGGCTCCGGGTTCAACTAATGAAAAACTGTTTTTT
few - TRBJ2-7 TRBV15 CATSRDLTPWEQYF TGTGCCACCAGCAGAGACCTGACTCCGTGGGAGCAGTACTTC
- - TRBJ2-1 TRBV7-9 CASSGRGFEDEQFF TGTGCCAGCAGCGGTAGGGGATTTGAGGATGAGCAGTTCTTC
- - TRBJ1-5 TRBV11-2 CASSLGGSNQPQHF TGTGCCAGCAGCTTAGGAGGTAGCAATCAGCCCCAGCATTTT
- TRBD2 TRBJ2-1 TRBV4-2 CASSQTSASGGARNEQFF TGTGCCAGCAGCCAAACTAGCGCTAGCGGGGGGGCTAGGAATGAGCAGTTCTTC
- TRBD2 TRBJ2-3 TRBV11-2 CASSLGGGAGDTQYF TGTGCCAGCAGCTTAGGCGGGGGGGCGGGAGATACGCAGTATTTT
- - TRBJ1-5 TRBV7-2 CASSLAGRAGQPQHF TGTGCCAGCAGCTTAGCGGGCAGGGCGGGGCAGCCCCAGCATTTT
few - TRBJ1-2 TRBV3-1/TRBV3-2 CASSQAGYGYTF TGTGCCAGCAGCCAAGCAGGGTATGGCTACACCTTC
- - TRBJ2-2 TRBV7-2 CASSPTGSGELFF TGTGCCAGCAGCCCAACAGGGTCCGGGGAGCTGTTTTTT